This T cell receptor (beta chain) was profiled in a study of cytomegalovirus exposure and HLA in healthy donors. With 2 bases clipped from V and 2 bases from J, the junction kept 6 bases outside the gene matches. CDR3 length: 15 amino acids. Per the germline V gene, CDR1 is SGHRS and CDR2 is YFSETQ. This clone was found once. PCR involved 60 Vbeta and 13 Jbeta primers. TCRdb keeps only in-frame clones here, not all; method: immunoSEQ multiplex PCR. The sample records 95,000 to 110,000 clones, about 80% being singletons. The sequencing input was PBMCs. This TCR derives from a young woman in good health and CMV-seropositive. The chain links TRBV5-1 to TRBJ1-1; 7 nucleotides line up with TRBD1. The CDR3 nucleotides are TGCGCCAGCAGCTTTCAGGAGGGGGCAAACACTGAAGCTTTCTTT. Protein product: CASSFQEGANTEAFF. The full variable domain, with the rest looked up from reference TRBV5-1 and TRBJ1-1, is KAGVTQTPRYLIKTRGQQVTLSCSPISGHRSVSWYQQTPGQGLQFLFEYFSETQRNKGNFPGRFSGRQFSNSRSEMNVSTLELGDSALYLCASSFQEGANTEAFFGQGTRLTVV.